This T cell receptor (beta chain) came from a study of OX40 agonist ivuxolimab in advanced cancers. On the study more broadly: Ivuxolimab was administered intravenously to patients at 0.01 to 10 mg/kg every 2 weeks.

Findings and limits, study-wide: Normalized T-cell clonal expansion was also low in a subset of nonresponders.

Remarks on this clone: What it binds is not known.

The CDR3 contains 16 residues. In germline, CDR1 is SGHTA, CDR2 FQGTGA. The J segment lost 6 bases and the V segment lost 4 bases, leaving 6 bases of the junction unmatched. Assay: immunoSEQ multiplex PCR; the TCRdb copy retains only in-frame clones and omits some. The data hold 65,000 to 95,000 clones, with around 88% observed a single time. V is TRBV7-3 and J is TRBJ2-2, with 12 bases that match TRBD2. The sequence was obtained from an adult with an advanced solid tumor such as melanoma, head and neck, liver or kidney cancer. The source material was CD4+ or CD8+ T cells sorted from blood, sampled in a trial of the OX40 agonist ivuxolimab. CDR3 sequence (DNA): TGTGCCAGCAGCTCCGGACTAGCGGGACTTGCCGGGGAGCTGTTTTTT. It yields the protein CASSSGLAGLAGELFF.